This TCR beta chain was recorded in a study of T cell responses to AZD1222 COVID-19 vaccine (dated by TCRdb to the early 2020s). For the wider study: AZD1222 recipients with second doses at about 4 weeks or about 12 weeks were pooled, because spike-specific TCR depth and breadth did not differ between schedules. A total of over 230 trial participants underwent TCR sequencing, of whom some 210 received two doses of AZD1222 and about 25 received two doses of the MenACWY control vaccine. Enrollment into the trials was organized by age into subgroups of 18-55, 56-69 and 70-plus years, and those subgroups contained about 160, 30 and 59 TCR-sequenced participants, respectively.

The germline V gene (reference sequence) gives CDR1 as GTSNPN and CDR2 as SVGIG. V lost 0 bases and J lost 0 bases; the stretch between them is 5 bases long. The CDR3 contains 13 residues, cysteine and phenylalanine counted. Of all the DNA, just the CDR3 is kept, 39 bases in frame from base 1. The CDR3 regions of human TCRbeta chains were analyzed by immunosequencing. In the authors' own workflow: TCRs in the repertoires were compared against a reference library of SARS-CoV-2-specific TCRs that had been generated with the MIRA antigen-specificity platform. Breadth was defined as the fraction of unique TCRs that were SARS-CoV-2-associated, and depth was defined as the fraction of total T cells that were SARS-CoV-2-associated. Using the MIRA data, every spike-specific TCR was mapped to the spike region that the TCR reacted to and assigned to either a CD4 or a CD8 class. Log10-transformed breadth and depth values were compared by one-way ANOVA with Sidak's multiple comparisons tests. The immuneACCESS repertoire file appears here via TCRdb, limited to in-frame rearrangements. These files lack a portion of the clones; in checked studies, under half of the deficit traces to unresolved V genes, and the cause of the others is not known. V and J calls and clone size are given by that table; D and trimming were obtained from the DNA. Present in this sample are 150,000 or so clones, around 93% of which were seen just once. 1.3% to 1.5% of the sample belongs to the ten largest clones.

The table lists this clone with a count of one. Its antigen specificity is not known. No base qualities exist here, and no much larger clone lies one base off it. General findings and caveats noted by the study authors: In the small 56-69-year group, the increase in depth fell short of significance, most likely because of low power. The whole spike protein was spanned by vaccine-associated CD4 TCRs, and dominant responses were seen in regions 160-218 and 743-854. Reportedly, almost half of the unique spike-specific TCRs recognized epitopes lying outside the regions that are mutated in the B.1.351 and B.1.1.7 variants. A significant rise in spike-specific TCR breadth and depth was observed after two AZD1222 doses relative to day 0 and relative to MenACWY recipients. Conclusions about previously exposed vaccinees are limited because only five or six AZD1222 recipients were SARS-CoV-2 seropositive at baseline. Because no day 14 peak-response samples were available, repertoires were characterized only after the peak T cell response. Participants were mostly white British, with more females than males. The authors suggested clonal diversity may have been underestimated.

Reading the label with the study, this specimen's time point is: baseline before first vaccination. The vaccinee samples were drawn from two UK trials, COV001 and COV002, one of which was a single-blind randomized controlled phase 2/3 trial testing AZD1222 (ChAdOx1 nCoV-19) in healthy adults. For TCRbeta chain sequencing, PBMC samples from trial participants were taken at day 0 and at day 28 after the second dose. This receptor was taken from an adult in good health. The rearranged segments are TRBV30 and TRBJ1-1; a confident D gene designation cannot be given. The sequences come from peripheral blood, collected on day 0 of AZD1222 vaccination. DNA sequence: TGTGCCTGGAGTGTACAAATGAACACTGAAGCTTTCTTT. This is translated as CAWSVQMNTEAFF.